These 3 T cell receptor beta chains were all obtained from the same sample, sequenced in a study of CD8 T cells in ankylosing spondylitis. Study outcomes and limitations: Within ankylosing spondylitis blood, a TCR beta motif made up of roughly eight highly homologous variants appeared to be characteristic.

What these receptors recognize is not known. One entry per CDR3 protein, called by TCRdb with MiXCR from the 5' RACE reads. The repertoire holds fewer than 400,000 distinct CDR3 sequences, approximately 8% seen once, with roughly 15% in the top ten. Sample: blood, either unsorted or a sorted T cell fraction (not recorded which). These receptors originate from a male donor with ankylosing spondylitis.

Ten or more counts support this clonotype. The rearrangement joins TRBV27 to TRBJ2-3; D tentatively reads TRBD1 or TRBD2 (5 bases each). The CDR3 extends over 14 amino acids. Per the germline V gene, CDR1 is MNHEY and CDR2 is SMNVEV (reference sequence). V was clipped by 4 bases and J by 6 bases, with 14 bases between them. In DNA form, the CDR3 reads TGTGCCAGCAGTTCCCTAGCAGGGCCGGATACGCAGTATTTT. This encodes CASSSLAGPDTQYF.

The table lists this clonotype with many counts. CDR3 DNA sequence: TGCAGCGTCAGGGCGGGTACAGCCGAGCAGTTCTTC. As protein: CSVRAGTAEQFF. This chain joins TRBV29-1 and TRBJ2-1; D may be TRBD1 or TRBD2 (5 bases each). Trimming took off 6 bases at V and 10 bases at J, with 16 bases between the two ends. CDR1 is SQVTM, CDR2 ANQGSEA, per germline. This CDR3 has 12 amino acids.

This clonotype was observed a handful of times. The chain is built from TRBV7-3 and TRBJ2-2, with a tentative D call TRBD2 (6 bases). The germline V and J ends were trimmed by 5 bases and 6 bases, with 10 bases remaining between them. The CDR3 has 13 amino acids. Looked up from germline, CDR1 is SGHTA and CDR2 is FQGTGA. The CDR3 region has the DNA TGTGCCAGCAGCGGACTAATGGCCGGGGAGCTGTTTTTT. This sequence encodes CASSGLMAGELFF. The full variable domain, its missing parts supplied by reference TRBV7-3 and TRBJ2-2, is GAGVSQTPSNKVTEKGKYVELRCDPISGHTALYWYRQSLGQGPEFLIYFQGTGAADDSGLPNDRFFAVRPEGSVSTLKIQRTERGDSAVYLCASSGLMAGELFFGEGSRLTVL.